This TCR beta chain was sequenced during a study of blood T cell repertoires in COVID-19. Study information: The analysed material was cDNA or gDNA that came from T cells, B-cell-depleted T cells, or PBMCs.

Source study methods: Nucleated cell number was recorded as an estimate derived from reference gene primer amplification. Here immunoSEQ multiplex PCR was the method, and the copy in TCRdb shows in-frame clones only, minus some. The DNA gave D and trimming, while V, J and clone size come from that table. The repertoire holds under 55,000 clones, roughly 84% seen once, with 14% in the top ten. CDR3 length: 15 residues. Unmatched junction bases numbered 8, after V lost 4 bases and J lost 8 bases. The germline gives CDR1 SNHLY, CDR2 FYNNEI. The V and J genes are TRBV2 and TRBJ1-6, with 7 bases that match TRBD1. Sequencing was done on a sample of peripheral blood. The sequence came from a human donor in a cohort sampled during active COVID-19. CDR3 in DNA: TGTGCCAGCAGTGTCTATAGACAGGGTGATTCACCCCTCCACTTT. This sequence encodes CASSVYRQGDSPLHF.